Sequencing of this T cell receptor (beta chain) was carried out in a study of blood T cell repertoires in COVID-19 (TCRdb year 2020). For the wider study: Collaborator samples came from the United States, Italy and Spain and covered acute and convalescent phases of COVID-19. The dataset comprised deeply sampled blood TCRbeta repertoires from subjects exposed to, actively infected with, or recovered from COVID-19. Where available, HLA class I and class II types were obtained from metadata supplied by the sample provider rather than from assay-based typing. Samples were obtained from the ongoing ImmuneRACE study (first 160 participants) and from 1,254 subjects provided by 6 global collaborators. Sample metadata almost always included a de-identified subject ID, COVID-19 status, age in years and sex. The material from the prospective study consisted of cDNA or gDNA derived from T cells, B-cell-depleted T cells, or PBMCs. The repertoires were released in a freely available public database intended as a resource for research on the immune response to SARS-CoV-2. Study-level results and caveats: The amount of clinical and demographic metadata varied by source and participant and was provided uncurated.

Notes on this clone: It lacks a known antigen. Per-nucleotide qualities are absent, and no much larger clonotype sits a single base away.

TCRbeta CDR3 regions were amplified from genomic DNA using the immunoSEQ Assay, a bias-controlled multiplex PCR. Concerning the study's data processing: The number of nucleated cells in each sample was estimated by amplification of reference gene primers within the assay. Sequence reads were collapsed and filtered to measure the absolute abundance of every unique TCRbeta CDR3 rearrangement. For each sample, productive Simpson clonality was calculated by taking the square root of Simpson's diversity index across productive rearrangements. Drawn from immuneACCESS, this table holds only the in-frame rearrangements with V and J called that TCRdb kept. Clones are partly lost; checked studies trace under half to an unresolved V gene and leave the rest unexplained. The V and J calls and the clone size are those of that table, but D and trimming were determined from the DNA. The sample table holds roughly 270,000 clones, of which 85% were seen once. Roughly 2.5% of the sample is in the top ten clones.

Participants in the prospective study were aged roughly 18 to 89 years, lived in some 24 United States geographic areas, and enrolled through a virtual design. In the prospective study, cohorts were assigned on the basis of participant-reported clinical history obtained from a screening survey and a study questionnaire. For ImmuneRACE Cohort 3, a participant was defined as recovered based on two consecutive negative NP/OP PCR tests, clearance by a healthcare professional, or resolution of symptoms. Mobile phlebotomists in the prospective study collected whole blood, serum and a nasopharyngeal or oropharyngeal swab from every participant. Over a roughly 2-month period, participants in the prospective study had the option of providing additional blood draws and questionnaires. Before DNA extraction, blood samples from the prospective study were shipped at room temperature or frozen. Sample: PBMCs or T cells enriched from blood (not recorded which). This clonotype was obtained from a woman in her forties or fifties who had recovered from COVID-19.

The DNA sequence is given as TGTGCCAGCATCTTCACAGGGGGCGTCTATGGCTACACCTTC. The resulting protein is CASIFTGGVYGYTF. The rearrangement joined TRBV28 to TRBJ1-2; TRBD1 aligns with 9 central bases. Relative to germline, V is missing 7 bases and J is missing 4 bases, with 7 bases of the junction outside any gene match. From cysteine to phenylalanine, the CDR3 is 14 amino acids long. Just CDR3 DNA is preserved here, 42 bases in frame from base 1. The CDR1 and CDR2 encoded by the germline V gene are MDHEN and SYDVKM.